The sequence of this T cell receptor (beta chain) was determined in a study of blood T cell repertoires in COVID-19. About the study: The United States, Italy and Spain supplied acute and convalescent COVID-19 samples. In each case, the material was cDNA or gDNA derived from T cells, B-cell-depleted T cells, or PBMCs.

Authors' methods: Nucleated cell number was recorded as an estimate derived from reference gene primer amplification. Assay: immunoSEQ multiplex PCR; the TCRdb copy retains only in-frame clones and omits some. The DNA gave D and trimming, while V, J and clone size come from that table. This table holds some 130,000 clones, 78% found once. V lost 0 bases and J lost 2, with 7 bases in between. Germline CDR1 MNHEY, CDR2 SMNVEV (reference sequence). The length of the CDR3 is 14 residues. The J gene is TRBJ2-5, the V gene TRBV27, with D possibly matching TRBD2 (5 bases). The clonotype originates from a man aged 55 to 70 who had recovered from COVID-19. The sample comprised peripheral blood. CDR3 region: CASSLSRAQETQYF. For the CDR3, the DNA is TGTGCCAGCAGTTTATCGAGGGCTCAAGAGACCCAGTACTTC.